The 14 T cell receptor beta chains in this list originate from one sample, sequenced in a study of T cells after yellow fever vaccination. From the 5' RACE reads, TCRdb called clonotypes with MiXCR, one entry per CDR3 protein. In the table there are around 340,000 distinct CDR3 sequences, over 8% of which are singletons. This sample comprised PBMCs, obtained on the day of the first yellow fever vaccination. The receptors were gathered from a man between 18 and 29 years old who received the YFV17D yellow fever vaccine.

This clonotype was detected only a few times. The rearrangement uses TRBV12-3 or TRBV12-4 and TRBJ2-2, with 8 nucleotides matching TRBD1. The CDR3 spans 17 residues. V trimming: 3 bases; J trimming: 6 bases; junction bases outside the gene matches: 12. The CDR3 sequence is CASSFQDRVVFPGELFF. The CDR3 DNA reads as TGTGCCAGCAGTTTTCAGGACAGGGTCGTTTTTCCCGGGGAGCTGTTTTTT.

DNA of the CDR3: TGTGCCAGCAGCGTCGGGGGGGCCAACTCCGGGGAGCTGTTTTTT. Translated: CASSVGGANSGELFF. The chain joins TRBV9 to TRBJ2-2; 8 positions agree with TRBD2. The ends lost 2 bases at V and 6 bases at J; junction bases unmatched: 6. The CDR3 runs to 15 residues. Germline loops: CDR1 SGDLS, CDR2 YYNGEE. Using reference TRBV9 and TRBJ2-2 for the parts outside the CDR3, the full variable domain is DSGVTQTPKHLITATGQRVTLRCSPRSGDLSVYWYQQSLDQGLQFLIQYYNGEERAKGNILERFSAQQFPDLHSELNLSSLELGDSALYFCASSVGGANSGELFFGEGSRLTVL.

This clonotype was seen only a few times. The V call is TRBV11-1, the J call TRBJ2-4; 10 bases agree with TRBD1. The CDR3 consists of 18 residues. Germline CDR1 and CDR2: SGHAT and FQDESV (reference sequence). Trimming took 5 bases from V and 7 from J; bases not matched to a gene: 17. The CDR3 nucleotides read TGTGCCAGCAGCGCCAGGCCCTGGACAGGGGGAAGGCCTAACATTCAGTACTTC. Translating gives CASSARPWTGGRPNIQYF.

This clonotype has more than one count but fewer than ten. The chain combines TRBV29-1 with TRBJ2-3; tentative D call: TRBD2 (5 bases). The CDR3 consists of 14 residues. V dropped 8 bases and J dropped 0 bases, with 15 bases sitting between them. Germline V gene data show CDR1 as SQVTM and CDR2 as ANQGSEA. CDR3 DNA: TGCAGCTCCCGAGGGTCGACTAGCACAGATACGCAGTATTTT. Residues: CSSRGSTSTDTQYF.

In this sample, this clonotype turned up many times. The V and J genes are TRBV12-3 or TRBV12-4 and TRBJ1-2; D is possibly TRBD1 (5 bases). The germline V and J ends were trimmed by 6 bases and 3 bases, with 11 bases remaining between them. The CDR3 length is 13 residues. The CDR3 is CASRPREDYGYTF. DNA for the CDR3: TGTGCCAGCAGACCCAGGGAGGACTATGGCTACACCTTC.

This sequence joins TRBV3-1 and TRBJ2-7, with D uncertain. The V gene lost 5 bases and the J gene lost 3 bases, with 11 bases spanning the gap. CDR1 LGHDT and CDR2 YNNKEL come from the germline V gene (reference sequence). CDR3 length: 13 amino acids. For the CDR3, the DNA is TGTGCCAGCAGCAACTCTGCTCTCTACGAGCAGTACTTC. As protein: CASSNSALYEQYF.

This clonotype was observed a few times. This chain joins TRBV20-1 and TRBJ1-4, with a tentative D call TRBD1 (5 bases). The germline V gene encodes CDR1 DFQATT and CDR2 SNEGSKA (reference sequence). The CDR3 spans 18 residues. V was clipped by 0 bases and J by 0 bases, with 17 bases between them. CDR3 coding DNA: TGCAGTGCTAGAGAGGCCACAGTAGGGGAAGCAACTAATGAAAAACTGTTTTTT. Protein product: CSAREATVGEATNEKLFF.

The gene calls are TRBV5-4 and TRBJ2-1, with D hard to call. Germline V gives CDR1 SGHNT, CDR2 YYREEE (reference sequence). Trimming cost V 0 bases and J 9 bases, with 7 bases left between them. This CDR3 is built from 12 residues. The CDR3 sequence: CASSLDYPEQFF. The CDR3, as DNA: TGTGCCAGCAGCTTGGACTATCCTGAGCAGTTCTTC.

The chain has TRBV7-2 and TRBJ2-1; possibly TRBD2 for D (6 bases). This CDR3 spans 14 amino acids. V was cut by 2 bases and J by 7 bases, with 12 bases left in between. From germline, CDR1 is SGHTA and CDR2 FQGNSA. The CDR3 sequence: CASSLMLGGNEQFF. In DNA form, the CDR3 reads TGTGCCAGCAGCTTAATGCTGGGGGGAAATGAGCAGTTCTTC.

The chain carries TRBV12-3 or TRBV12-4 and TRBJ1-3; D is unclear. The ends were cut back, 5 bases at V and 0 bases at J, with 5 bases in the middle. The CDR3 spans 13 residues. The CDR3 region has the DNA TGTGCCAGCAGTATCAACTCTGGAAACACCATATATTTT. It is translated as CASSINSGNTIYF.

This clonotype was seen a handful of times. The CDR3 protein is CASSIEGQGLTGELFF. CDR3 coding DNA: TGTGCCAGTAGTATAGAGGGACAGGGGCTCACCGGGGAGCTGTTTTTT. V and J are TRBV19 and TRBJ2-2; 10 bases map to TRBD1. The CDR3 spans 16 residues. Germline lookup yields CDR1 LNHDA and CDR2 SQIVND (reference sequence). V dropped 0 bases and J dropped 4; count of bases not matched to a gene: 2.

The chain is built from TRBV12-3 or TRBV12-4 and TRBJ2-3; 11 bases map to TRBD2. This CDR3 spans 15 amino acids. J was trimmed by 3 bases and V by 6 bases; bases with no gene match: 5. The CDR3 nucleotides are TGTGCCAGCAGGCCCCTAGCGGGGGGAACAGATACGCAGTATTTT. It translates to CASRPLAGGTDTQYF.

This clonotype was recorded a few times. V is TRBV4-3 and J is TRBJ2-3; D perhaps matches TRBD1 (5 bases). The CDR3 sequence is 15 residues long. With 0 bases removed from V and 4 bases from J, the gap between germline ends came to 11 bases. Per the germline V gene, CDR1 is LGHNA and CDR2 is YSLEER. CDR3 sequence reads: CASSQDGARPDTQYF. The CDR3 nucleotides are TGCGCCAGCAGCCAAGATGGGGCTAGGCCAGATACGCAGTATTTT.

This clonotype has more than one count but fewer than ten. The chain uses TRBV7-2 and TRBJ2-5; D ambiguous. The V and J ends lost 1 base and 9 bases respectively, with 18 bases between them. The V gene's germline CDR1 is SGHTA and CDR2 FQGNSA. There are 15 residues in the CDR3. The CDR3 protein is CASSLVGYWAEAQYF. The CDR3 DNA is TGTGCCAGCAGCTTAGTAGGCTACTGGGCCGAGGCCCAGTACTTC.